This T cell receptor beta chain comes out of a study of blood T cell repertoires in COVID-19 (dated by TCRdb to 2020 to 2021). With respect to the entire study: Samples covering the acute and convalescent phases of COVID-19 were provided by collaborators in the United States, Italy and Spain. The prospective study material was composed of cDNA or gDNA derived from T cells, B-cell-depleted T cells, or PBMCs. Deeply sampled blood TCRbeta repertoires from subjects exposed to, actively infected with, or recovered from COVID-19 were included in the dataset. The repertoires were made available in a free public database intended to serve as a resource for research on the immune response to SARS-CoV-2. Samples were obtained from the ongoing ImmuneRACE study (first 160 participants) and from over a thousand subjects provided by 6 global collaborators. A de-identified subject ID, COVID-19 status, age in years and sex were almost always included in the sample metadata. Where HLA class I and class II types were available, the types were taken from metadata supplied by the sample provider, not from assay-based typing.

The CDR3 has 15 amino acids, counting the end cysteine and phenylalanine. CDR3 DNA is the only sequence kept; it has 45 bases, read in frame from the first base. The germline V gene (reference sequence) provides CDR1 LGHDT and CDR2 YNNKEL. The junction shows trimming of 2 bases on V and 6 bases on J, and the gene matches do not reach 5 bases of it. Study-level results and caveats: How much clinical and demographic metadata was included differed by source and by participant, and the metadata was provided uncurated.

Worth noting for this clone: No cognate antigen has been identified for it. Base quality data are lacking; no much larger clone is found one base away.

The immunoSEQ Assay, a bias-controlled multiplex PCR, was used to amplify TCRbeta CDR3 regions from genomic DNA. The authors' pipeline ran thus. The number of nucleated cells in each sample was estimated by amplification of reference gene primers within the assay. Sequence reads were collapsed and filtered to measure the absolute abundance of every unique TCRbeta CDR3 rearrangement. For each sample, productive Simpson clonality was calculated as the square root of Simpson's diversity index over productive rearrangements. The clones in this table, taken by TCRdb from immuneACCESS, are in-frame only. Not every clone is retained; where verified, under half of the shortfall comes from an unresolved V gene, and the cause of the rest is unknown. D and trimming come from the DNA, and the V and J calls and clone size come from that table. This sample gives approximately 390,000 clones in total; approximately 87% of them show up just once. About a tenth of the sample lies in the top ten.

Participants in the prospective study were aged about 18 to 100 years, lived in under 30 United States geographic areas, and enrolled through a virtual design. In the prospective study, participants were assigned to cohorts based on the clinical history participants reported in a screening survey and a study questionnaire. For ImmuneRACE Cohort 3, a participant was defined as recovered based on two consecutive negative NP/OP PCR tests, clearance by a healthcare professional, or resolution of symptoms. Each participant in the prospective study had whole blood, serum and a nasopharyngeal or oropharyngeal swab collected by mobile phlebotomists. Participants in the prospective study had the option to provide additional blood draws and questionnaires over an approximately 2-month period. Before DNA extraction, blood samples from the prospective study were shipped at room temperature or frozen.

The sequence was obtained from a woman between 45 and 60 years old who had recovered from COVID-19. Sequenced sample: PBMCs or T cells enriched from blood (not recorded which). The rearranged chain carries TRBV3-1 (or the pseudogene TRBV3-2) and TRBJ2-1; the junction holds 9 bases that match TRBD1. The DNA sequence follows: TGTGCCAGCAGCCAACCCGGGACAGGGTGCAATGAGCAGTTCTTC. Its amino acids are CASSQPGTGCNEQFF.